A selection of T cell receptor beta chains follows, all from one sample in a study of cytomegalovirus exposure and HLA in healthy donors. Method: immunoSEQ multiplex PCR; TCRdb's copy keeps in-frame clones and lacks some. The sample records 180,000 or so clones, 75% to 90% being singletons. What was sequenced was PBMCs. The receptors derive from a man aged 18 to 29 in good health and CMV-seropositive. The CDR3 runs from the conserved cysteine through the conserved F or W. D genes are given only for firm matches. Rows give clone size only sometimes, using once, few, many, or a class for an expanded clone.

J gene | V gene | D gene | clone size | CDR3 DNA | CDR3 protein
TRBJ1-2 | TRBV11-2 | TRBD1 | - | TGTGCCAGCAGCTCCAACAGGGGTTCGAACTATGGCTACACCTTC | CASSSNRGSNYGYTF
TRBJ2-1 | TRBV7-2 | - | - | TGTGCCAGCAGCTTAGGGACTACCCGTAAGGAGTTCTTC | CASSLGTTRKEFF
TRBJ2-3 | TRBV5-1 | - | - | TGCGCCAGCAGCTTGGGCGGCAGCACAGATACGCAGTATTTT | CASSLGGSTDTQYF
TRBJ2-5 | TRBV7-9 | TRBD2 | - | TGTGCCAGCAGCTTAGGGACTAGCGGGGGGAGCCCGTACCAAGAGACCCAGTACTTC | CASSLGTSGGSPYQETQYF
TRBJ2-1 | TRBV6-1 | TRBD2 | - | TGTGCCAGCACGGAGCGGGGGGCCTACAATGAGCAGTTCTTC | CASTERGAYNEQFF
TRBJ2-3 | TRBV27 | - | - | TGTGCCAGCAGTTACCAGGGGAGGGCAGATACGCAGTATTTT | CASSYQGRADTQYF
TRBJ2-6 | TRBV19 | - | few | TGTGCCAGTAGTATGAGCATCTCAGGGGCCAACGTCCTGACTTTC | CASSMSISGANVLTF
TRBJ2-7 | TRBV10-2 | TRBD2 | - | TGCGCCAGCAGGGGACTAGCGGGGGCCCCCGGCGAGCAGTACTTC | CASRGLAGAPGEQYF
TRBJ2-3 | TRBV7-2 | - | once | TGTGCCAGCAGCTTTCTTGATACGCAGTATTTT | CASSFLDTQYF
TRBJ1-2 | TRBV2 | - | - | TGTGCCAGCAAAGACAGGAACGTCCTATTTGGCTACACCTTC | CASKDRNVLFGYTF
TRBJ2-5 | TRBV11-2 | - | - | TGTGCCAGCAGCTCCGGGGAGACCCAGTACTTC | CASSSGETQYF
TRBJ1-5 | TRBV12-5 | TRBD1 | - | TGTGCTAGTGGTTTACTATCGAAGGGACAGGGAACAAACAATCAGCCCCAGCATTTT | CASGLLSKGQGTNNQPQHF
TRBJ1-5 | TRBV7-2 | - | once | TGTGCCAGCAGCTTAGACTTTGTAGCCCAGCATTTT | CASSLDFVAQHF
TRBJ2-1 | TRBV10-3 | - | - | TGTGCCATCAGAGACCCCGGGAATTACAATGAGCAGTTCTTC | CAIRDPGNYNEQFF
TRBJ2-7 | TRBV2 | - | once | TGTGCCAGCAGTGGCAGATACTACGAGCAGTACTTC | CASSGRYYEQYF